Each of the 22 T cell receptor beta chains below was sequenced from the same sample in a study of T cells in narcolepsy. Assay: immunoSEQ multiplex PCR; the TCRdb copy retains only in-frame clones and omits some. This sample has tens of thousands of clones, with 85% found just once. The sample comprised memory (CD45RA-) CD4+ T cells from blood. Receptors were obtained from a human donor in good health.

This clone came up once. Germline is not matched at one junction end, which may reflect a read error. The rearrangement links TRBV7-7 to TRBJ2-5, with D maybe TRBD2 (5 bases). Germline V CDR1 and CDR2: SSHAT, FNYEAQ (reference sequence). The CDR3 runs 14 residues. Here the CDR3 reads CASSLEGGLETQYF. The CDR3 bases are TGTGCTAGCAGCTTAGAGGGTGGGTTAGAGACCCAGTACTTC.

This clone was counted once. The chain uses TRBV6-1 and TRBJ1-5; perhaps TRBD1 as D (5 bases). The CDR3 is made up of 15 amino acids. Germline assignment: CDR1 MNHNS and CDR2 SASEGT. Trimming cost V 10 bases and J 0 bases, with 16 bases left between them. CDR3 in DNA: TGTGCCATCGGTACAGGAGACTATAGCAATCAGCCCCAGCATTTT. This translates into CAIGTGDYSNQPQHF.

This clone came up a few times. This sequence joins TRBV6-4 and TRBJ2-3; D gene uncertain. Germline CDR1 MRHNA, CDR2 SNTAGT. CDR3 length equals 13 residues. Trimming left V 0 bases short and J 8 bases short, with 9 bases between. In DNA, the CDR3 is TGTGCCAGCAGTGACTCGATGTACGCTACGCAGTATTTT. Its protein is CASSDSMYATQYF.

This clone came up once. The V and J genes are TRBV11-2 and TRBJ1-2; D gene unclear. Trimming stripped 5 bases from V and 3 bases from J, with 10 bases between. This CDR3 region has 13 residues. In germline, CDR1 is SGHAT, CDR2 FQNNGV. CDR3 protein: CASSGQTHYGYTF. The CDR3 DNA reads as TGTGCCAGCAGCGGTCAGACCCACTATGGCTACACCTTC.

CDR3 residues: CASSAGTGGAKLFF. The CDR3 DNA sequence: TGTGCCAGCAGTGCCGGGACAGGGGGCGCAAAACTGTTTTTT. The chain carries TRBV2 and TRBJ1-4, with TRBD1 matching over 12 bases. The CDR3 length is 14 residues. V was clipped by 4 bases and J by 10 bases; unmatched bases: 4. Germline CDR1 reads SNHLY; CDR2 reads FYNNEI.

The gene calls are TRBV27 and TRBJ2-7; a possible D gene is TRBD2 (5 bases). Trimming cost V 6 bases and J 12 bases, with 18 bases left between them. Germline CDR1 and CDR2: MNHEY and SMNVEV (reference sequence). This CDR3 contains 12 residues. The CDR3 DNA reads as TGTGCCAGCAGGACATCGGGGTCGTCCCTGTACTTC. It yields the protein CASRTSGSSLYF.

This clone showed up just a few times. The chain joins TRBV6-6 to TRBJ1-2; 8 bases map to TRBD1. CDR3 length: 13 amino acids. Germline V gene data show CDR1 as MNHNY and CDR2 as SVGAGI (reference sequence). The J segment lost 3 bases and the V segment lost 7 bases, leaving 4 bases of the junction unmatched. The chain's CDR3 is CASTETGDYGYTF. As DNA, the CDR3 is TGTGCCAGCACCGAGACAGGGGACTATGGCTACACCTTC.

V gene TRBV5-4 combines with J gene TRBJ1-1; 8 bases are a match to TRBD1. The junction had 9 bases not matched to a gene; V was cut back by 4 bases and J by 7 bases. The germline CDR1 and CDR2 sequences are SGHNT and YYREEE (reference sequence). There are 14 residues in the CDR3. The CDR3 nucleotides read TGTGCCAGCAGCACGCCCACAGGGGGAGTTGAAGCTTTCTTT. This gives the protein CASSTPTGGVEAFF. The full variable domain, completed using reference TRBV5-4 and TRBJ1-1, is ETGVTQSPTHLIKTRGQQVTLRCSSQSGHNTVSWYQQALGQGPQFIFQYYREEENGRGNFPPRFSGLQFPNYSSELNVNALELDDSALYLCASSTPTGGVEAFFGQGTRLTVV.

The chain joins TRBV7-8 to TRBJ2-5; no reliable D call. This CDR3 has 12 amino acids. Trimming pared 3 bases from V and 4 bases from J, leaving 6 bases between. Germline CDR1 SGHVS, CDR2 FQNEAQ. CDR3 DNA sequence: TGTGCCAGCAGCTTGGGCCCAGAGACCCAGTACTTC. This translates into CASSLGPETQYF.

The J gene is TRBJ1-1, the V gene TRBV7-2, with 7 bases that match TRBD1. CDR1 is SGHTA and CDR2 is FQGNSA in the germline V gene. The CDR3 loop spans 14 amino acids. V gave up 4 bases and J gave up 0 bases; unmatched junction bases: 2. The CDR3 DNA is TGTGCCAGCAGCTACGACAGGGTGAACACTGAAGCTTTCTTT. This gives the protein CASSYDRVNTEAFF.

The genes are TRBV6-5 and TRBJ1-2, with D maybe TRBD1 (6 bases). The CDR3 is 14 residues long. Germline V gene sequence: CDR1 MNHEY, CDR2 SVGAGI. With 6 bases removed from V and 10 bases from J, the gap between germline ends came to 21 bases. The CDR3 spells CASRPGQKRSVYTF. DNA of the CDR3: TGTGCCAGCAGACCAGGACAGAAACGATCTGTCTACACCTTC.

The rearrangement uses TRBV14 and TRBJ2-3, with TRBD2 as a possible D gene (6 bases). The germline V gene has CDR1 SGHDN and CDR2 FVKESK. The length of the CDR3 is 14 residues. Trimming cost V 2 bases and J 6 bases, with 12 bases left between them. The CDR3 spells CASSQYLARDTQYF. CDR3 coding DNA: TGTGCCAGCAGCCAATATCTAGCGCGGGATACGCAGTATTTT.

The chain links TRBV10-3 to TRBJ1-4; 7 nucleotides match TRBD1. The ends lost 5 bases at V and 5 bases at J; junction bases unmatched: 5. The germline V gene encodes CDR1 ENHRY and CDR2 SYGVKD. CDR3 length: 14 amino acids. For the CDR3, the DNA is TGTGCCATCAGTAGACAGGGAACGAATGAAAAACTGTTTTTT. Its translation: CAISRQGTNEKLFF.

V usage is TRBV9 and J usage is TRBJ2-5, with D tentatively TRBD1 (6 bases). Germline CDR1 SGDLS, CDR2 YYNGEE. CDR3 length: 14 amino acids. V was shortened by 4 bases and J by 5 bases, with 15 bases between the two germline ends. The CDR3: CASSPSTGYETQYF. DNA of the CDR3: TGTGCCAGCAGCCCGTCCACAGGGTACGAGACCCAGTACTTC.

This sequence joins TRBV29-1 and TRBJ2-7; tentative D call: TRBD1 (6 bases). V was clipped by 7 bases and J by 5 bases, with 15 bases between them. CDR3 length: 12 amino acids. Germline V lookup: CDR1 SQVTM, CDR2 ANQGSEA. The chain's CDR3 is CSARGGQNEQYF. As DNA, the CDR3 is TGCAGCGCTCGAGGGGGTCAAAACGAGCAGTACTTC.

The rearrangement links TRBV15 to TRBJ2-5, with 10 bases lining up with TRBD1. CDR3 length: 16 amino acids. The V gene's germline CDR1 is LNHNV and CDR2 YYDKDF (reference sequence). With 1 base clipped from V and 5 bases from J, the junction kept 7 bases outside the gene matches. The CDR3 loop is CATSRAPGQGLETQYF. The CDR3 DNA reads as TGTGCCACCAGCAGAGCCCCGGGACAGGGGTTGGAGACCCAGTACTTC.

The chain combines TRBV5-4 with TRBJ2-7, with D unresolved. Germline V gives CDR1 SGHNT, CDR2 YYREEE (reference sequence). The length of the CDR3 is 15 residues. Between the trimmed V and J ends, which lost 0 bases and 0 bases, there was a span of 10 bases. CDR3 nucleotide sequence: TGTGCCAGCAGCTTGGGGCAGATGAGCTCCTACGAGCAGTACTTC. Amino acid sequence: CASSLGQMSSYEQYF.

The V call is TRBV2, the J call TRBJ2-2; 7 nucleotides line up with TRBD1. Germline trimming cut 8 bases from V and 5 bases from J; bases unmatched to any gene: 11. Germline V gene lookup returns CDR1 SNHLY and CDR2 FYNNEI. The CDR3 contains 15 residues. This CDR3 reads CASALGTAITGELFF. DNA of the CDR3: TGTGCCAGCGCTTTGGGGACAGCTATTACCGGGGAGCTGTTTTTT.

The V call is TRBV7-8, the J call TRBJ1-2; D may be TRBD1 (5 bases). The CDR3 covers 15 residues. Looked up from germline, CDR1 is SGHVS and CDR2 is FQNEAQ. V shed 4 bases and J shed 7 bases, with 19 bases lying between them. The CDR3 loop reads CASSSSALGQGGYTF. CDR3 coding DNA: TGTGCCAGCAGCTCATCTGCCCTTGGGCAGGGTGGCTACACCTTC.

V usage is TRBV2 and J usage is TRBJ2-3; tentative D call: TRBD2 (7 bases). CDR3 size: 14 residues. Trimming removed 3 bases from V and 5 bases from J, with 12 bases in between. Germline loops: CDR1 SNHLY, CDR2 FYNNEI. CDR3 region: CASSEEGGGDTQYF. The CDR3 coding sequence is TGTGCCAGCAGTGAGGAGGGAGGGGGAGATACGCAGTATTTT. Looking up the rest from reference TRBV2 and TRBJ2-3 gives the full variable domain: EPEVTQTPSHQVTQMGQEVILRCVPISNHLYFYWYRQILGQKVEFLVSFYNNEISEKSEIFDDQFSVERPDGSNFTLKIRSTKLEDSAMYFCASSEEGGGDTQYFGPGTRLTVL.

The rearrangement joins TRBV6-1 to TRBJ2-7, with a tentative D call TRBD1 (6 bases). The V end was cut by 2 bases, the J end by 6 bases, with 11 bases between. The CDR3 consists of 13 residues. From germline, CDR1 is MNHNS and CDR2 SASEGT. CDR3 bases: TGTGCCAGCAGTGAACGACAGGTCCTCGAGCAGTACTTC. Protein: CASSERQVLEQYF.

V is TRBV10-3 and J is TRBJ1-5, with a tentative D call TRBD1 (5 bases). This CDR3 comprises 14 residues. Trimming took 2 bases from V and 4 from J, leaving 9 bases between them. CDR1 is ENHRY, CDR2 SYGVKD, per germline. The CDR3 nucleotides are TGTGCCATCAGTGAGCAGGGAGGGAATCAGCCCCAGCATTTT. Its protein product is CAISEQGGNQPQHF.